This entry features one TCR beta chain sequence. Per the study methods: For nucleated cells, counts were estimated from reference gene primer amplification. Profiling relied on immunoSEQ multiplex PCR, and the TCRdb table lists in-frame clones only, not all of them. Clone size and the V and J calls come from that table; the DNA yielded D and trimming. The sample shows hundreds of thousands of clones, approximately 87% of them seen only once. The data derive from a study of blood T cell repertoires in COVID-19. On the study more broadly: COVID-19 samples collected from the United States, Italy and Spain covered acute and convalescent phases. Nucleic acid was either cDNA or gDNA, and it came from T cells, B-cell-depleted T cells, or PBMCs.

The CDR3 extends over 16 amino acids. Germline trimming cut 9 bases from V and 8 bases from J; bases unmatched to any gene: 16. Germline CDR1 and CDR2: MNHEY and SMNVEV (reference sequence). Sequencing was performed on peripheral blood. The sequence was obtained from a woman in her 70s with active or convalescent COVID-19. V usage is TRBV27 and J usage is TRBJ1-4; 9 bases match TRBD1. The chain's CDR3 is CASIRDRDVAGEKLFF. The CDR3 nucleotides read TGTGCCAGTATCCGGGACAGGGACGTTGCGGGAGAAAAACTGTTTTTT.